This is a list of T cell receptor beta chains from one sample in a study of OX40 agonist ivuxolimab in advanced cancers. The protocol was immunoSEQ multiplex PCR, while the TCRdb copy is restricted to in-frame clones and leaves out a portion. This table has tens of thousands of clones, about 88% appearing once. The source was CD4+ or CD8+ T cells sorted from blood, collected in a trial of the OX40 agonist ivuxolimab. These receptors were collected from an adult with an advanced solid tumor such as melanoma, head and neck, liver or kidney cancer. CDR3s include the opening cysteine and the closing phenylalanine or tryptophan. A D gene is named only where the DNA matches it firmly. Size tells how often a clone was seen (once, few, many) or the class of an expanded clone, and some rows leave it out.

cdr3_length | clone_size | d_call | j_call | v_call | cdr3_aa | cdr3_nt
15 | . | . | TRBJ2-1 | TRBV7-2 | CASSLDWGPYNEQFF | TGTGCCAGCAGCTTAGATTGGGGTCCATACAATGAGCAGTTCTTC
15 | once | . | TRBJ1-2 | TRBV6-5 | CASSYNVVGFYGYTF | TGTGCCAGCAGTTACAATGTGGTAGGGTTCTATGGCTACACCTTC
13 | . | TRBD1 | TRBJ1-2 | TRBV6-1 | CASTKQGIDGYTF | TGTGCCAGCACAAAACAGGGGATTGATGGCTACACCTTC
15 | . | . | TRBJ1-1 | TRBV10-2 | CASSDVGASNTEAFF | TGCGCCAGCAGTGATGTGGGGGCATCAAACACTGAAGCTTTCTTT
15 | . | . | TRBJ2-1 | TRBV10-1 | CASSDGGAAYNEQFF | TGCGCCAGCAGTGATGGGGGGGCAGCTTACAACGAGCAGTTCTTC
12 | . | . | TRBJ2-2 | TRBV4-2 | CASSRSLGELFF | TGTGCCAGCAGCCGCAGTTTAGGGGAGCTGTTTTTT
11 | few | . | TRBJ1-2 | TRBV10-3 | CAIRAGVGYTF | TGTGCCATCAGGGCAGGGGTGGGCTACACCTTC
13 | . | . | TRBJ2-7 | TRBV5-4 | CASSLLQSYEQYF | TGTGCCAGCAGCTTGTTACAGAGCTACGAGCAGTACTTC
14 | . | TRBD2 | TRBJ2-2 | TRBV6-5 | CASPGAGGTGELFF | TGTGCCAGCCCGGGAGCGGGAGGGACCGGGGAGCTGTTTTTT
14 | once | . | TRBJ1-4 | TRBV4-2 | CASSQGEVGEALFF | TGTGCCAGCAGCCAAGGAGAAGTGGGAGAAGCACTGTTTTTT
14 | . | TRBD1 | TRBJ2-1 | TRBV6-5 | CASRPGQFHNEQFF | TGTGCCAGCAGACCGGGACAGTTTCACAATGAGCAGTTCTTC
15 | . | TRBD1 | TRBJ1-5 | TRBV7-6 | CASSEWTGENQPQHF | TGTGCCAGCAGCGAATGGACAGGAGAGAATCAGCCCCAGCATTTT
13 | . | . | TRBJ2-1 | TRBV30 | CAWSRGGVGEQFF | TGTGCCTGGTCCAGGGGCGGGGTGGGTGAGCAGTTCTTC
12 | . | . | TRBJ1-1 | TRBV6-5 | CASSSSRAGAFF | TGTGCCAGCAGTTCGTCTCGCGCGGGAGCTTTCTTT
15 | . | TRBD1 | TRBJ1-2 | TRBV27 | CASSAGTGARYGYTF | TGTGCCAGCAGTGCCGGGACAGGGGCTCGCTATGGCTACACCTTC
14 | . | TRBD2 | TRBJ2-2 | TRBV7-9 | CASRVAGANGELFF | TGTGCCAGCAGGGTAGCGGGAGCGAACGGGGAGCTGTTTTTT
16 | . | . | TRBJ2-6 | TRBV2 | CASSVVGVGGANVLTF | TGTGCCAGCAGTGTTGTAGGGGTCGGTGGGGCCAACGTCCTGACTTTC
16 | few | . | TRBJ2-4 | TRBV11-3 | CASSFTQGYAKNIQYF | TGTGCCAGCAGCTTCACCCAGGGATACGCCAAAAACATTCAGTACTTC
16 | . | TRBD2 | TRBJ2-2 | TRBV4-3 | CASSPRLALNTGELFF | TGCGCCAGCAGCCCGAGACTAGCCCTTAACACCGGGGAGCTGTTTTTT
13 | . | . | TRBJ1-1 | TRBV6-5 | CASSLTDRTEAFF | TGTGCCAGCAGTCTGACTGATCGGACTGAAGCTTTCTTT
15 | . | TRBD2 | TRBJ2-1 | TRBV6-5 | CASEGGTSGRGEQFF | TGTGCCAGCGAGGGGGGGACTAGCGGGAGGGGTGAGCAGTTCTTC
14 | . | TRBD1 | TRBJ1-2 | TRBV6-5 | CASRRDRGVYGYTF | TGTGCCAGCAGACGGGACAGGGGGGTCTATGGCTACACCTTC